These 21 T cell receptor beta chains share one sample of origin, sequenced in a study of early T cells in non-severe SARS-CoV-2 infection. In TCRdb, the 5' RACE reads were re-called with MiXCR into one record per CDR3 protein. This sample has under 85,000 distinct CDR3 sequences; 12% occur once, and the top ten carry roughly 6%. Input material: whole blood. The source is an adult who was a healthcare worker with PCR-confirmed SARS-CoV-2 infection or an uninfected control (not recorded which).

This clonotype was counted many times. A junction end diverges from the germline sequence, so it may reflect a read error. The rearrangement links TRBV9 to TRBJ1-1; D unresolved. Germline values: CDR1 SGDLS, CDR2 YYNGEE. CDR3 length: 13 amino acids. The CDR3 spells CASSLAVNTEAFF. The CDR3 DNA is TGTGCCAGCAGCTTGGCGGTGAACACTGAAGCCTTCTTT. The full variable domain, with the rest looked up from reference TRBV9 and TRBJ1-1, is DSGVTQTPKHLITATGQRVTLRCSPRSGDLSVYWYQQSLDQGLQFLIQYYNGEERAKGNILERFSAQQFPDLHSELNLSSLELGDSALYFCASSLAVNTEAFFGQGTRLTVV.

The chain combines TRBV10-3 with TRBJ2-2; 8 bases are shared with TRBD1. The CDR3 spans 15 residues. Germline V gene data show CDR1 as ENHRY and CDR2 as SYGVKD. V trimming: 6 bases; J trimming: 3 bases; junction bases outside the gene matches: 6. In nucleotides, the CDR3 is TGTGCCATCAGCTCAGGGGGCCCCTACACCGGGGAGCTGTTTTTT. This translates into CAISSGGPYTGELFF.

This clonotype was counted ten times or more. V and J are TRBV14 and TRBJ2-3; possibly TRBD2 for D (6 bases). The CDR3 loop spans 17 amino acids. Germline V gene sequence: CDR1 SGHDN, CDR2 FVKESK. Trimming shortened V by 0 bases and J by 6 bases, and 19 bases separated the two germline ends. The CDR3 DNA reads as TGTGCCAGCAGCCAAGATGGCGGGGCTCGCGCAGGGGATACGCAGTATTTT. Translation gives CASSQDGGARAGDTQYF.

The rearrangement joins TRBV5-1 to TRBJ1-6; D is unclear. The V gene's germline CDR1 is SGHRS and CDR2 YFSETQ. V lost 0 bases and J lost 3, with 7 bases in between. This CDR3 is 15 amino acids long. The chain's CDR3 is CASSLERNYNSPLHF. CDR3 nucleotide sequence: TGCGCCAGCAGCTTGGAACGGAACTATAATTCACCCCTCCACTTT.

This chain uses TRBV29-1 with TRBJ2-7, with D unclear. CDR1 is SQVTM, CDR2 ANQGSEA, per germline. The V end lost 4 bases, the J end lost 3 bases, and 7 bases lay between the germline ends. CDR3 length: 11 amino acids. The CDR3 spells CSVAENYEQYF. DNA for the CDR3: TGCAGCGTTGCAGAAAACTACGAGCAGTACTTC.

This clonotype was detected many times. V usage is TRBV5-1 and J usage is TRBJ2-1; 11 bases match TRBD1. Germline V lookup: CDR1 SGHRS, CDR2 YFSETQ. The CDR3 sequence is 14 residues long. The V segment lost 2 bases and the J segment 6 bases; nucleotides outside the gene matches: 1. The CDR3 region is CASSLGTGGNEQFF. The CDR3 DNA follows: TGCGCCAGCAGCTTAGGGACAGGGGGCAATGAGCAGTTCTTC.

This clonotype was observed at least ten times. The CDR3 nucleotides are TGCAGCGCAAGGGAACAAGAGACCCAGTACTTC. Translation: CSAREQETQYF. The chain recombines TRBV29-1 with TRBJ2-5; D is unresolved. Germline assignment: CDR1 SQVTM and CDR2 ANQGSEA. Trimming stripped 7 bases from V and 2 bases from J, with 8 bases between. The CDR3 loop spans 11 amino acids.

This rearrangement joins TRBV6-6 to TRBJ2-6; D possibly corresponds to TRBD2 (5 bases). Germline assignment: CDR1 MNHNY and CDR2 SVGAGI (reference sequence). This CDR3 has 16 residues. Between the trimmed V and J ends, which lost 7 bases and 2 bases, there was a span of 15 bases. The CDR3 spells CASTSPAGPGANVLTF. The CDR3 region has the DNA TGTGCCAGCACATCCCCGGCGGGTCCTGGGGCCAACGTCCTGACTTTC.

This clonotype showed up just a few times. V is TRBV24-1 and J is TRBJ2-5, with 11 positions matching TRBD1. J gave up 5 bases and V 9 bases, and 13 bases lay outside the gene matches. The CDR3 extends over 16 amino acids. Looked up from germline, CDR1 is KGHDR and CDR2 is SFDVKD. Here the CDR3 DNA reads TGTGCCACCTCTGGAGGGGACAGGGGGTTCAAGGAGACCCAGTACTTC. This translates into CATSGGDRGFKETQYF.

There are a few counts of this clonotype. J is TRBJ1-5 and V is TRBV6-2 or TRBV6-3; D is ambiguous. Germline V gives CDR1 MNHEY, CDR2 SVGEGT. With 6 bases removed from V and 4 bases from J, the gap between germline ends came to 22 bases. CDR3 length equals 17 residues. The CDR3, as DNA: TGTGCCAGCAGCCGCCATGGGCGTGGGGAAGGTAATCAGCCCCAGCATTTT. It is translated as CASSRHGRGEGNQPQHF.

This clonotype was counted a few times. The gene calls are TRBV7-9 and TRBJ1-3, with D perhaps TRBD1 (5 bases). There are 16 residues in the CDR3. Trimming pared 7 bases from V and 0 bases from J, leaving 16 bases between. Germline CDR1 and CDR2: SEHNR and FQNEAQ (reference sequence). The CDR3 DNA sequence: TGTGCCAGCACGCGGGGCGGTACCGGCTCTGGAAACACCATATATTTT. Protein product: CASTRGGTGSGNTIYF.

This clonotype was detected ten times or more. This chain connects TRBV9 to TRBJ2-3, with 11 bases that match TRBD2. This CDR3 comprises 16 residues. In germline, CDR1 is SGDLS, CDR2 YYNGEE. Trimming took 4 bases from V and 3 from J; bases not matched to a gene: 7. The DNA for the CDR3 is TGTGCCAGCAGCCCCTTAGCGGGAGGGCCAACAGATACGCAGTATTTT. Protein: CASSPLAGGPTDTQYF.

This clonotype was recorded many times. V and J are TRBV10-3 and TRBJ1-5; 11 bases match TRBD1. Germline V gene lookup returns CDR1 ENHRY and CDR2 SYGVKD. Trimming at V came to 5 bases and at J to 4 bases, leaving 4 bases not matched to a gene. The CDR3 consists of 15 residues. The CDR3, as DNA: TGTGCCATCAGTACCGGACAGGGGGCGAATCAGCCCCAGCATTTT. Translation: CAISTGQGANQPQHF.

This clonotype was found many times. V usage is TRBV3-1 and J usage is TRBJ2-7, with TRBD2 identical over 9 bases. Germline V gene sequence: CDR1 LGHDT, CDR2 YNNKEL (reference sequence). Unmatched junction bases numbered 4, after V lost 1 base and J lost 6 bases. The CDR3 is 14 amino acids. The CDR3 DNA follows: TGTGCCAGCAGCCAAGGGACTAGCGATTCCGAGCAGTACTTC. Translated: CASSQGTSDSEQYF.

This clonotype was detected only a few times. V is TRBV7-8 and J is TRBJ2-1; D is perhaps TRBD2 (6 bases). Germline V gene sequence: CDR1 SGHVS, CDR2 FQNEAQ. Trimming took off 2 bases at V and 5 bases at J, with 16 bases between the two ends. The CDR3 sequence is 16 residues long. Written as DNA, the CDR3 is TGTGCCAGCAGCTTAAACGCCGGGACTGGAGACAATGAGCAGTTCTTC. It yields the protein CASSLNAGTGDNEQFF.

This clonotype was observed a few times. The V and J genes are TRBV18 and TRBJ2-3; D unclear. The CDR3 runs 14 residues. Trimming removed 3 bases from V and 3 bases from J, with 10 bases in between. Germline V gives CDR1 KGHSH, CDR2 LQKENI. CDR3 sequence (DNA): TGTGCCAGCTCACCCCGTAGTGAAACAGATACGCAGTATTTT. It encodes CASSPRSETDTQYF.

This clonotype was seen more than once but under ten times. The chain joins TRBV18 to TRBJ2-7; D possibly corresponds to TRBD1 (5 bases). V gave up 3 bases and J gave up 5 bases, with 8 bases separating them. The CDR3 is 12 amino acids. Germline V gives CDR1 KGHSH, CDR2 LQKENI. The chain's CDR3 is CASSPGHNEQYF. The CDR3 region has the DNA TGTGCCAGCTCACCCGGACATAACGAGCAGTACTTC.

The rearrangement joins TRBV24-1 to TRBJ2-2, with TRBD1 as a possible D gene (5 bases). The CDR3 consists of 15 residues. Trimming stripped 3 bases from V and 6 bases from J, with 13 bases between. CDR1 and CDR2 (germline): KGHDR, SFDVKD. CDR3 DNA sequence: TGTGCCACCAGTGATCCCGGACATCTCGCCGGGGAGCTGTTTTTT. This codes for CATSDPGHLAGELFF.

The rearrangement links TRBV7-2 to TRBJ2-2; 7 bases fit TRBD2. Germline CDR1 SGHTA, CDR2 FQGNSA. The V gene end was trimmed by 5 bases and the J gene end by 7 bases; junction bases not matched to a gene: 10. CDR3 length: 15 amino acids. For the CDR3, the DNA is TGTGCCAGCAGCCCCCGGACTAGTTCGGACGGGGAGCTGTTTTTT. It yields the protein CASSPRTSSDGELFF. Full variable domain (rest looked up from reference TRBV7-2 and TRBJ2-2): GAGVSQSPSNKVTEKGKDVELRCDPISGHTALYWYRQSLGQGLEFLIYFQGNSAPDKSGLPSDRFSAERTGGSVSTLTIQRTQQEDSAVYLCASSPRTSSDGELFFGEGSRLTVL.

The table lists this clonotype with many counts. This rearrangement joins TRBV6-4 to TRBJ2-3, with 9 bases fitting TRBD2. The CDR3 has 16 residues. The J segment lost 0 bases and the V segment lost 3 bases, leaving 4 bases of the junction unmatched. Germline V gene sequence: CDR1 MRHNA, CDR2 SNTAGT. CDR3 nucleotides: TGTGCCAGCAGTGAGAATAGCGGGGGCAGCACAGATACGCAGTATTTT. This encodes CASSENSGGSTDTQYF.

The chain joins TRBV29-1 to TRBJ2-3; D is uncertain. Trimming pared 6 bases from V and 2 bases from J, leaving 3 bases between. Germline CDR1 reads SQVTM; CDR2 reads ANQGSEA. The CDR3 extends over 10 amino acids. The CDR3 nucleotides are TGCAGCGTCACCACAGATACGCAGTATTTT. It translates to CSVTTDTQYF.